The 27 T cell receptor beta chains in this list originate from one sample, sequenced in a study of blood T cell repertoires in COVID-19. Produced via immunoSEQ multiplex PCR; TCRdb's table is partial and in-frame only. Among about 53,000 clones listed, just under 85% were seen once. Material for sequencing was peripheral blood. These receptors were taken from a human donor in a cohort sampled during active COVID-19.

This chain joins TRBV4-2 and TRBJ2-3, with TRBD2 as a possible D gene (6 bases). V lost 4 bases and J 1 base, leaving 18 bases between the germline ends. Germline lookup yields CDR1 LGHNA and CDR2 YNFKEQ. This CDR3 has 17 residues. Written as DNA, the CDR3 is TGTGCCAGCAGCCTCATAGTCGGCGGGGAGGGCACAGATACGCAGTATTTT. This encodes CASSLIVGGEGTDTQYF.

The V and J genes are TRBV5-6 and TRBJ2-7; 10 bases match TRBD2. Germline CDR1 SGHDT, CDR2 YYEEEE. The CDR3 spans 14 residues. The V segment lost 6 bases and the J segment 5 bases; nucleotides outside the gene matches: 8. CDR3 DNA sequence: TGTGCCAGCACTGCTAGCGGGGGTAGGCACGAGCAGTACTTC. Amino acids: CASTASGGRHEQYF.

This clone showed up just a few times. The rearrangement uses TRBV6-5 and TRBJ2-3; no definite D call. Trimming took 6 bases from V and 2 from J, leaving 6 bases between them. Germline V lookup: CDR1 MNHEY, CDR2 SVGAGI. The CDR3 totals 12 residues. Written as DNA, the CDR3 is TGTGCCAGCAGCACTACCACAGATACGCAGTATTTT. Residues: CASSTTTDTQYF.

The rearrangement uses TRBV7-2 and TRBJ1-5; tentative D call: TRBD1 (5 bases). Germline CDR1 SGHTA, CDR2 FQGNSA. The CDR3 length is 16 residues. Trimming removed 1 base at V and 2 bases at J, with 12 bases between. In DNA, the CDR3 is TGTGCCAGCAGCTTAGATGCGCGGGGGGGCAATCAGCCCCAGCATTTT. It specifies CASSLDARGGNQPQHF.

This clone appeared a few times. This chain links TRBV19 with TRBJ1-1, with D unresolved. The CDR3 is 13 residues long. CDR1 is LNHDA, CDR2 SQIVND, per germline (reference sequence). Trimming took off 5 bases at V and 6 bases at J, with 13 bases between the two ends. The CDR3: CASSGTLISEAFF. The CDR3 nucleotides read TGTGCCAGTAGTGGTACTTTGATATCTGAAGCTTTCTTT. The whole variable domain, remainder taken from reference TRBV19 and TRBJ1-1, is DGGITQSPKYLFRKEGQNVTLSCEQNLNHDAMYWYRQDPGQGLRLIYYSQIVNDFQKGDIAEGYSVSREKKESFPLTVTSAQKNPTAFYLCASSGTLISEAFFGQGTRLTVV.

The chain joins TRBV14 to TRBJ2-7; D is possibly TRBD2 (6 bases). Trimming left V 1 base short and J 3 bases short, with 19 bases between. The CDR3 totals 17 residues. CDR1 is SGHDN and CDR2 is FVKESK in the germline V gene. The CDR3 loop is CASSQGLAYRRDYEQYF. As DNA, the CDR3 is TGTGCCAGCAGCCAAGGTCTCGCCTATCGGCGGGACTACGAGCAGTACTTC. The variable domain in full, completed from reference TRBV14 and TRBJ2-7, reads EAGVTQFPSHSVIEKGQTVTLRCDPISGHDNLYWYRRVMGKEIKFLLHFVKESKQDESGMPNNRFLAERTGGTYSTLKVQPAELEDSGVYFCASSQGLAYRRDYEQYFGPGTRLTVT.

The genes are TRBV6-2 or TRBV6-3 and TRBJ1-1, with a weak D call TRBD1 (6 bases). Germline V CDR1 and CDR2: MNHEY, SVGEGT. This CDR3 is 12 amino acids long. The ends were cut back, 6 bases at V and 8 bases at J, with 13 bases in the middle. CDR3 amino acids: CASSYTTGEAFF. DNA of the CDR3: TGTGCCAGCAGCTATACGACAGGCGAAGCTTTCTTT.

V usage is TRBV7-9 and J usage is TRBJ2-5; D gene ambiguous. CDR1 and CDR2 (germline): SEHNR, FQNEAQ (reference sequence). The germline V and J ends were trimmed by 5 bases and 3 bases, with 13 bases remaining between them. This CDR3 has 14 amino acids. CDR3 residues: CASSLYTVEETQYF. The CDR3 DNA reads as TGTGCCAGCAGCCTATATACGGTAGAAGAGACCCAGTACTTC.

The chain carries TRBV20-1 and TRBJ2-1; 8 positions match TRBD1. With 6 bases clipped from V and 8 bases from J, the junction kept 3 bases outside the gene matches. The CDR3 is made up of 11 amino acids. CDR1 DFQATT and CDR2 SNEGSKA come from the germline V gene (reference sequence). In nucleotides, the CDR3 is TGCAGTGCGAGACAGGGGCATGAGCAGTTCTTC. The encoded protein is CSARQGHEQFF.

This clone was counted a single time. The chain recombines TRBV12-3 or TRBV12-4 with TRBJ2-7; no clear D gene. Trimming removed 5 bases from V and 3 bases from J, with 11 bases in between. This CDR3 is 13 amino acids long. This CDR3 reads CASSASPGYEQYF. In DNA form, the CDR3 reads TGTGCCAGCAGTGCTTCACCGGGCTACGAGCAGTACTTC.

The chain is built from TRBV19 and TRBJ1-3; possible D gene TRBD1, 6 bases. This CDR3 has 17 amino acids. Trimming removed 3 bases at V and 0 bases at J, with 15 bases between. Germline-derived CDR1 and CDR2 are LNHDA and SQIVND (reference sequence). CDR3 in amino acids: CASSIGQTRSSGNTIYF. For the CDR3, the DNA is TGTGCCAGTAGTATCGGACAGACACGCAGCTCTGGAAACACCATATATTTT.

The chain couples TRBV15 to TRBJ2-5, with TRBD2 matching 10 bases. CDR3 length: 18 amino acids. The V segment lost 0 bases and the J segment 5 bases; nucleotides outside the gene matches: 12. Germline V gene sequence: CDR1 LNHNV, CDR2 YYDKDF (reference sequence). The CDR3 DNA is TGTGCCACCAGCAGAGATAGGCTAGCGGGGGCCTCGGGGGAGACCCAGTACTTC. Protein: CATSRDRLAGASGETQYF.

As DNA, the CDR3 is TGCGCCAGCAGCTTGGGCCAGGGGTTACATGAAAAACTGTTTTTT. It specifies CASSLGQGLHEKLFF. The chain is built from TRBV5-1 and TRBJ1-4, with TRBD1 as a possible D gene (6 bases). The germline V gene has CDR1 SGHRS and CDR2 YFSETQ. This CDR3 spans 15 amino acids. The germline V and J ends were trimmed by 0 bases and 6 bases, with 12 bases remaining between them. The full variable domain, in which reference TRBV5-1 and TRBJ1-4 provide the parts outside the CDR3, is KAGVTQTPRYLIKTRGQQVTLSCSPISGHRSVSWYQQTPGQGLQFLFEYFSETQRNKGNFPGRFSGRQFSNSRSEMNVSTLELGDSALYLCASSLGQGLHEKLFFGSGTQLSVL.

This chain links TRBV4-3 with TRBJ1-6; no clear D. The CDR3 spans 16 residues. Looked up from germline, CDR1 is LGHNA and CDR2 is YSLEER. V lost 0 bases, J lost 7 bases, and 13 bases lay in between. CDR3 bases: TGCGCCAGCAGCCAAGATGGCTCATCTCTCAATTCACCCCTCCACTTT. This translates into CASSQDGSSLNSPLHF.

This clone was seen only a few times. V and J are TRBV27 and TRBJ1-2, with 11 bases lining up with TRBD1. The CDR3 runs 14 residues. Germline trimming cut 8 bases from V and 3 bases from J; bases unmatched to any gene: 5. Germline assignment: CDR1 MNHEY and CDR2 SMNVEV (reference sequence). The CDR3 sequence is CASGRTGGYYGYTF. CDR3 DNA sequence: TGTGCCAGCGGCCGGACAGGGGGCTACTATGGCTACACCTTC.

The chain recombines TRBV6-5 with TRBJ1-2; 8 bases fit TRBD1. CDR1 and CDR2 (germline): MNHEY, SVGAGI. With V trimmed by 6 bases and J by 5 bases, 5 bases remained unmatched. CDR3 size: 13 residues. The DNA of the CDR3 is TGTGCCAGCAGAGGACAGGGAGGTTATGGCTACACCTTC. Protein product: CASRGQGGYGYTF.

The chain couples TRBV5-1 to TRBJ2-1; TRBD2 aligns across 13 bases. Germline V gene sequence: CDR1 SGHRS, CDR2 YFSETQ. The CDR3 sequence is 17 residues long. J was trimmed by 5 bases and V by 2 bases; bases with no gene match: 7. CDR3 DNA: TGCGCCAGCAGCTTCACCGTGACTAGCGGGAGGAACAATGAGCAGTTCTTC. Amino acids: CASSFTVTSGRNNEQFF.

This chain joins TRBV6-1 and TRBJ2-3; 9 positions agree with TRBD2. V trimming: 3 bases; J trimming: 1 base; junction bases outside the gene matches: 8. The CDR3 is 17 residues long. Germline CDR1 reads MNHNS; CDR2 reads SASEGT. The CDR3 is CASSEASAGGRTDTQYF. In nucleotides, the CDR3 is TGTGCCAGCAGTGAGGCGTCAGCGGGGGGCCGCACAGATACGCAGTATTTT.

J is TRBJ2-3 and V is TRBV7-6, with 10 positions matching TRBD2. CDR3 length: 16 amino acids. Looked up from germline, CDR1 is SGHVS and CDR2 is FNYEAQ. V lost 2 bases, J lost 4 bases, and 6 bases stayed unmatched. Here the CDR3 reads CASSLRTLAGPDTQYF. The DNA of the CDR3 is TGTGCCAGCAGCTTAAGGACACTAGCGGGACCAGATACGCAGTATTTT.

V usage is TRBV9 and J usage is TRBJ2-5; no firm D call. Germline CDR1 and CDR2: SGDLS and YYNGEE. V shed 1 base and J shed 5 bases, with 6 bases lying between them. The CDR3 spans 12 residues. CDR3: CASSVFEETQYF. The DNA of the CDR3 is TGTGCCAGCAGCGTATTTGAGGAGACCCAGTACTTC.

This clone appeared a few times. J is TRBJ2-1 and V is TRBV9; TRBD1 matches 11 bases. V was pared by 2 bases and J by 8 bases, with 6 bases of the junction left unmatched. The CDR3 contains 15 residues. Germline V gene sequence: CDR1 SGDLS, CDR2 YYNGEE. CDR3 region: CASSVGQGAGDEQFF. CDR3 nucleotide sequence: TGTGCCAGCAGCGTCGGACAGGGGGCCGGGGATGAGCAGTTCTTC.

The J gene is TRBJ1-4, the V gene TRBV30; no firm D call. Trimming shortened V by 3 bases and J by 3 bases, and 14 bases separated the two germline ends. From germline, CDR1 is GTSNPN and CDR2 SVGIG (reference sequence). This CDR3 comprises 15 residues. CDR3 sequence: CAWRPGSASNEKLFF. The CDR3 DNA reads as TGTGCCTGGAGACCGGGATCTGCTTCTAATGAAAAACTGTTTTTT. The complete variable domain, with remaining parts taken from reference TRBV30 and TRBJ1-4, reads SQTIHQWPATLVQPVGSPLSLECTVEGTSNPNLYWYRQAAGRGLQLLFYSVGIGQISSEVPQNLSASRPQDRQFILSSKKLLLSDSGFYLCAWRPGSASNEKLFFGSGTQLSVL.

CDR3 amino acids: CASSFRQGIYEQYF. The CDR3 DNA is TGTGCCAGCAGCTTTCGGCAGGGGATCTACGAGCAGTACTTC. The V gene is TRBV5-6, the J gene TRBJ2-7, with a tentative D call TRBD1 (6 bases). Germline lookup yields CDR1 SGHDT and CDR2 YYEEEE. The CDR3 consists of 14 residues. With 2 bases removed from V and 3 bases from J, the gap between germline ends came to 12 bases.

The chain combines TRBV2 with TRBJ1-2; D is ambiguous. This CDR3 comprises 14 residues. The V and J ends lost 5 bases and 2 bases respectively, with 12 bases between them. Germline V lookup: CDR1 SNHLY, CDR2 FYNNEI. CDR3 coding DNA: TGTGCCAGCAGTTCCCCTGACAAGAACTATGGCTACACCTTC. This gives the protein CASSSPDKNYGYTF.

Concerning this clone itself: The sample holds other DNA sequences that translate to the same CDR3. The rearrangement uses TRBV9 and TRBJ1-3, with a weak D call TRBD1 (6 bases). V lost 2 bases and J 3 bases, leaving 9 bases between the germline ends. CDR1 is SGDLS, CDR2 YYNGEE, per germline. CDR3 length equals 14 residues. The CDR3 DNA follows: TGTGCCAGCAGCGTCCAGGGGTATGGAAACACCATATATTTT. The encoded protein is CASSVQGYGNTIYF.

The chain combines TRBV6-5 with TRBJ2-3; 7 positions agree with TRBD2. Germline V lookup: CDR1 MNHEY, CDR2 SVGAGI. Trimming removed 9 bases from V and 6 bases from J; junction bases left unmatched: 15. This CDR3 spans 15 amino acids. The CDR3 reads CARPLTSEVRDTQYF. CDR3 DNA sequence: TGTGCCAGGCCCCTAACTAGCGAGGTAAGGGATACGCAGTATTTT.

The V gene is TRBV12-5, the J gene TRBJ2-6; D perhaps matches TRBD2 (6 bases). Trimming shortened V by 3 bases and J by 2 bases, and 17 bases separated the two germline ends. Per germline, CDR1 LGHNT and CDR2 FRNRAP. The CDR3 has 18 residues. CDR3 sequence reads: CASGFLLVGGAGANVLTF. The CDR3 bases are TGTGCTAGTGGTTTTTTACTGGTGGGAGGAGCTGGGGCCAACGTCCTGACTTTC.